This T cell receptor beta chain originates from a study of cytomegalovirus exposure and HLA in healthy donors. Looking at the study overall: Of 350 to 400 genotyped donors, roughly 81% grouped in the Caucasian-associated ancestry cluster.

This PCR relied on a set of 60 Vbeta primers and 13 Jbeta primers. Produced via immunoSEQ multiplex PCR; TCRdb's table is partial and in-frame only. The data hold over 150,000 clones, with 70% to 80% observed a single time. Study findings and constraints: The study labeled around 160 TCR beta chains cytomegalovirus-associated. There were reportedly fewer N-insertions in an Asian-associated ancestry cluster than the approximately 700-donor mean, in a later analysis. With later analysis, a missense DCLRE1C variant became linked to TCR beta V- and J-gene trimming.

The CDR3 has 11 residues. CDR1 and CDR2 from the germline V gene are SGHNT and YYREEE (reference sequence). V was clipped by 10 bases and J by 6 bases, with 13 bases between them. This clone was counted between two and nine times. Its antigen is not identified. This TCR came from a man in his forties or fifties in good health and CMV-seronegative. The sequenced material came from PBMCs. The chain is built from TRBV5-4 and TRBJ1-2; D remains unclear. The DNA for the CDR3 is TGTGCCTCCGGGTCTGAGGATGGCTACACCTTC. Protein: CASGSEDGYTF.